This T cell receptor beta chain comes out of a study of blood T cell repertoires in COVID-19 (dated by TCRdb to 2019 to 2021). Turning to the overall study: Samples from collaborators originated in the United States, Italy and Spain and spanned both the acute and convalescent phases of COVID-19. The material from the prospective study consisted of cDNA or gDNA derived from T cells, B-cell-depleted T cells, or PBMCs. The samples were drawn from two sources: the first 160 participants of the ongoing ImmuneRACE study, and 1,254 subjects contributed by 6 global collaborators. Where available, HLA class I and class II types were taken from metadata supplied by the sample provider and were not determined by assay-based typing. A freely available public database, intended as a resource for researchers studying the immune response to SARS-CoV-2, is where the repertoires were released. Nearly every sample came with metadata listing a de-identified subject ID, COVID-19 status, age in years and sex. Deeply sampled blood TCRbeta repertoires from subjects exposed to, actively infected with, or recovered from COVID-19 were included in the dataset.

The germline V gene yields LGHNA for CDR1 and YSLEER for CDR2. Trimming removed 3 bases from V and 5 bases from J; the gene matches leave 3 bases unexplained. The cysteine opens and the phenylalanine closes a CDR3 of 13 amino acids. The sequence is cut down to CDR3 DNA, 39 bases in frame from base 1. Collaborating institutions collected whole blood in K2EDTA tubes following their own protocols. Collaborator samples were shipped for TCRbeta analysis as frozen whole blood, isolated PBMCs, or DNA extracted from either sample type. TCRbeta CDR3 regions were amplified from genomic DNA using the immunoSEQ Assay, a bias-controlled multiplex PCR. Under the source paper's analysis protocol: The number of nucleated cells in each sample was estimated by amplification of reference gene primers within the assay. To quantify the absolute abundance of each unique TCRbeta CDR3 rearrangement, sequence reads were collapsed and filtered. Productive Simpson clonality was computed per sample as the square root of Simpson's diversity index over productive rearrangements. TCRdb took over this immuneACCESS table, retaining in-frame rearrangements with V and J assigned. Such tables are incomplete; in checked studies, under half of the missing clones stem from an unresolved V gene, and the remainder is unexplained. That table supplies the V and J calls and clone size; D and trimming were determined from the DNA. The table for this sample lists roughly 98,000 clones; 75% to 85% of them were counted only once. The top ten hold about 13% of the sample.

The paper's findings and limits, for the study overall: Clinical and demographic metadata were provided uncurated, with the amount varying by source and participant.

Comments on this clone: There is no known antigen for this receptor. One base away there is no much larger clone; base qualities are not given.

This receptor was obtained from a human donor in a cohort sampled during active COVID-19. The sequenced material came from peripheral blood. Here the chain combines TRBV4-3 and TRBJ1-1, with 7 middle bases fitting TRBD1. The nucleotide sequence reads TGCGCCAGCAGCCAGTCAGGGGGTACTGAAGCTTTCTTT. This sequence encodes CASSQSGGTEAFF.